The sequence of this T cell receptor (beta chain) was determined in a study of T-cell memory formation after mild COVID-19. V shed 6 bases and J shed 0 bases, with 10 bases lying between them. The CDR3 runs to 14 residues. Germline V gene lookup returns CDR1 MNHEY and CDR2 SVGAGI. Constant-segment-primed 5'RACE gave TCR alpha and TCR beta cDNA libraries with sample barcodes and UMIs. One entry per CDR3 protein, called by TCRdb with MiXCR from the 5' RACE reads. The data hold fewer than 110,000 distinct CDR3 sequences, with approximately 14% observed a single time. As regards this clonotype: Its antigen remains unidentified.

Overall study results and limits: Clones which contracted sat mainly in CM and EM if CD4+, and in EMRA if CD8+.

The chain joins TRBV6-5 to TRBJ2-3; perhaps TRBD1 as D (6 bases). This clonotype originated in a man aged 18 to 29 who had mild COVID-19 (a few samples of this study predate the infection). Cell type and time point are not known. Sequenced: PBMCs or a T cell subset sorted from them (not recorded which). The CDR3 DNA follows: TGTGCCAGCAGAGGACAGTCTAGCACAGATACGCAGTATTTT. As protein: CASRGQSSTDTQYF.